Below are 11 T cell receptor beta chains sequenced from a single sample in a study of a mutant IDH1 vaccine in newly diagnosed glioma. Method: immunoSEQ multiplex PCR; TCRdb's copy keeps in-frame clones and lacks some. The table has about 55,000 clones, 76% seen once. No antigen has been identified for these receptors. Time point in this sample: week 47, end of study. Topical imiquimod was applied with each vaccine dose, which held 300 ug of mutant IDH1 20-mer peptide. Sequencing used PBMCs, obtained from a glioma patient whose treatment included an IDH1 peptide vaccine. These TCRs come from a woman in her forties with glioma. Some clones in this sample may be carry-over from other donors' samples.

There are a few counts of this clone. The V gene is TRBV6-6, the J gene TRBJ1-5; D is ambiguous. This CDR3 spans 16 amino acids. Germline-derived CDR1 and CDR2 are MNHNY and SVGAGI (reference sequence). The V end was cut by 2 bases, the J end by 2 bases, with 13 bases between. The CDR3 spells CASSYGEELGNQPQHF. The CDR3 region has the DNA TGTGCCAGCAGTTACGGGGAGGAACTAGGCAATCAGCCCCAGCATTTT.

The CDR3 loop is CASSLVEGSPGANVLTF. Written as DNA, the CDR3 is TGTGCCAGCAGCTTAGTCGAGGGAAGTCCTGGGGCCAACGTCCTGACTTTC. The chain uses TRBV7-9 and TRBJ2-6; tentative D call: TRBD2 (5 bases). The CDR3 loop spans 17 amino acids. Trimming took 1 base from V and 2 from J, leaving 12 bases between them. CDR1 is SEHNR and CDR2 is FQNEAQ in the germline V gene (reference sequence). The complete variable domain, with remaining parts taken from reference TRBV7-9 and TRBJ2-6, reads DTGVSQNPRHKITKRGQNVTFRCDPISEHNRLYWYRQTLGQGPEFLTYFQNEAQLEKSRLLSDRFSAERPKGSFSTLEIQRTEQGDSAMYLCASSLVEGSPGANVLTFGAGSRLTVL.

CDR3 sequence reads: CASSTGAQGASYEQYF. The CDR3, as DNA: TGTGCCAGTAGTACTGGAGCCCAGGGAGCATCCTACGAGCAGTACTTC. The J gene is TRBJ2-7, the V gene TRBV19; either TRBD1 or TRBD2 may fit D (5 bases each). The CDR3 is made up of 16 amino acids. Trimming stripped 4 bases from V and 1 base from J, with 17 bases between. Germline V gene lookup returns CDR1 LNHDA and CDR2 SQIVND (reference sequence).

This clone was picked up a small number of times. This chain joins TRBV6-6 and TRBJ1-1, with a tentative D call TRBD1 (5 bases). The germline CDR1 and CDR2 sequences are MNHNY and SVGAGI (reference sequence). The CDR3 loop spans 12 amino acids. V lost 6 bases, J lost 8 bases, and 13 bases lay in between. CDR3 DNA sequence: TGTGCCAGCAGATCGGGGGATGGGGAAGCTTTCTTT. Translation gives CASRSGDGEAFF.

The CDR3 nucleotides are TGTGCCAGCAGTTACCAACCCCGGACTAGCGGGGGGAGCTACAATGAGCAGTTCTTC. The encoded protein is CASSYQPRTSGGSYNEQFF. The chain combines TRBV27 with TRBJ2-1; the match to TRBD2 covers 14 bases. V lost 4 bases to trimming and J lost 3 bases; unmatched junction nucleotides: 11. Per the germline V gene, CDR1 is MNHEY and CDR2 is SMNVEV (reference sequence). The CDR3 extends over 19 amino acids.

V and J are TRBV27 and TRBJ1-4; no clear D gene. Germline assignment: CDR1 MNHEY and CDR2 SMNVEV (reference sequence). Between the trimmed V and J ends, which lost 5 bases and 5 bases, there was a span of 12 bases. The CDR3 spans 14 residues. CDR3 region: CASSAIDKNEKLFF. The CDR3 DNA sequence: TGTGCCAGCAGTGCCATCGATAAAAATGAAAAACTGTTTTTT.

The chain carries TRBV9 and TRBJ2-7; D gene ambiguous. This CDR3 is built from 13 residues. The germline V and J ends were trimmed by 3 bases and 3 bases, with 10 bases remaining between them. CDR1 is SGDLS and CDR2 is YYNGEE in the germline V gene. Written as DNA, the CDR3 is TGTGCCAGCAGCGCCGGTCAATACTACGAGCAGTACTTC. This sequence encodes CASSAGQYYEQYF.

The gene calls are TRBV11-2 and TRBJ2-5; D not resolved. Germline lookup yields CDR1 SGHAT and CDR2 FQNNGV. The CDR3 runs to 13 residues. With 3 bases removed from V and 2 bases from J, the gap between germline ends came to 7 bases. CDR3 sequence: CASSFGTQETQYF. The CDR3 nucleotides are TGTGCCAGCAGCTTTGGCACACAAGAGACCCAGTACTTC. Full variable domain (missing parts from reference TRBV11-2 and TRBJ2-5): EAGVAQSPRYKIIEKRQSVAFWCNPISGHATLYWYQQILGQGPKLLIQFQNNGVVDDSQLPKDRFSAERLKGVDSTLKIQPAKLEDSAVYLCASSFGTQETQYFGPGTRLLVL.

In this sample, this clone turned up once. V and J are TRBV28 and TRBJ1-5; 9 bases are a match to TRBD1. J lost 6 bases, V lost 6 bases, and 3 bases had no gene match. Germline CDR1 is MDHEN and CDR2 is SYDVKM. The CDR3 spans 13 residues. CDR3 protein: CASSDRGGQPQHF. Written as DNA, the CDR3 is TGTGCCAGCAGCGACAGGGGGGGTCAGCCCCAGCATTTT.

The DNA of the CDR3 is TGTGCCAGCAGGTGGCATGCCCAGAATCAGCCCCAGCATTTT. Encoded protein: CASRWHAQNQPQHF. V usage is TRBV2 and J usage is TRBJ1-5; D ambiguous. Trimming removed 6 bases from V and 4 bases from J, with 13 bases in between. Looked up from germline, CDR1 is SNHLY and CDR2 is FYNNEI. The CDR3 covers 14 residues.

This chain uses TRBV30 with TRBJ1-1; D uncertain. The CDR3 length is 18 residues. Germline V gene sequence: CDR1 GTSNPN, CDR2 SVGIG (reference sequence). V lost 0 bases to trimming and J lost 3 bases, with 23 bases between them. Written as DNA, the CDR3 is TGTGCCTGGAGTGTCCACCTCCCGTTGACAAAGGGAGACACTGAAGCTTTCTTT. Amino acid sequence: CAWSVHLPLTKGDTEAFF. Variable domain in full (rest from reference TRBV30 and TRBJ1-1): SQTIHQWPATLVQPVGSPLSLECTVEGTSNPNLYWYRQAAGRGLQLLFYSVGIGQISSEVPQNLSASRPQDRQFILSSKKLLLSDSGFYLCAWSVHLPLTKGDTEAFFGQGTRLTVV.